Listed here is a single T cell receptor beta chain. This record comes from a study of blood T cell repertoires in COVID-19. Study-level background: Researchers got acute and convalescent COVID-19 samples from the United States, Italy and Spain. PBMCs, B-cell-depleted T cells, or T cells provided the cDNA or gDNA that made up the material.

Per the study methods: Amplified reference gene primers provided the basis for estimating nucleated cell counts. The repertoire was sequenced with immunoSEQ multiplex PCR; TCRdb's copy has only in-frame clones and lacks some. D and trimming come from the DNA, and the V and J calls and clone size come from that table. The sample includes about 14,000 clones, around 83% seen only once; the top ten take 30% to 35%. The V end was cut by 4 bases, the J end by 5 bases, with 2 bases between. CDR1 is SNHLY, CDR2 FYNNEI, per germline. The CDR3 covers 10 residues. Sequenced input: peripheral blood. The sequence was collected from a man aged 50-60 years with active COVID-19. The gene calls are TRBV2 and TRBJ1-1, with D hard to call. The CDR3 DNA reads TGTGCCAGCAGTGCTACTGAAGCTTTCTTT. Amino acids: CASSATEAFF.